A few counts support the clone carrying this T cell receptor (beta chain). Antigen: not known. Treatment in this sample: around 19 received Ad26.COV2.S at low or high dose, single or two shots; roughly five received placebo; per-sample allocation not given. The samples were gathered on day 63 after the first injection of vaccine or placebo. Sequenced by immunoSEQ multiplex PCR; TCRdb stores in-frame clones only, minus some. The sample holds approximately 350,000 clones; around 82% are singletons and the top ten take roughly 7.4%. This sample was included in a study of Ad26.COV2.S vaccination and SARS-CoV-2 variants. Broader study findings: An underestimation of total T cell responses may have resulted from the TCR breadth and depth analyses.

This TCR came from a person aged 18-65 years who received the Ad26.COV2.S COVID-19 vaccine or a placebo. Sequencing used peripheral blood, obtained in a trial of Ad26.COV2.S vaccine versus placebo.

The CDR3 nucleotides are TGTGCCAGCAGCTTTGGGAGGTACGAGCAGTACTTC. Its protein is CASSFGRYEQYF. The V gene is TRBV5-4, the J gene TRBJ2-7, with TRBD2 as a possible D gene (6 bases). V was clipped by 2 bases and J by 4 bases, with 7 bases between them. The germline V gene has CDR1 SGHNT and CDR2 YYREEE (reference sequence). This CDR3 is built from 12 residues.